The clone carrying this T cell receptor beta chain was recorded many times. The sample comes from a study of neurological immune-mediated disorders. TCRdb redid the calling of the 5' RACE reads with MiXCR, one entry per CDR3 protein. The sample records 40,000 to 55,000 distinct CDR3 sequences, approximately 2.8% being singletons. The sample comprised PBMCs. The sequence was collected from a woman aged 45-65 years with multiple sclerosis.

The CDR3 bases are TGTGCCAGCAGCCTCTCGTGGGCAGGGTACTACGAGCAGTACTTC. This translates into CASSLSWAGYYEQYF. The chain couples TRBV27 to TRBJ2-7; TRBD1 might be the D (5 bases). Germline V gene data show CDR1 as MNHEY and CDR2 as SMNVEV (reference sequence). The length of the CDR3 is 15 residues. Trimming removed 6 bases at V and 3 bases at J, with 18 bases between.